Presented here are 15 T cell receptor beta chains from one specimen sequenced in a study of glioma-infiltrating T cells. Amplification of TCR alpha and beta CDR3 regions from RNA used iRepertoire nested multiplex PCR. TCRdb reprocessed the multiplex PCR reads with MiXCR, giving one entry per CDR3 protein. The sample yields a few hundred thousand distinct CDR3 sequences, 41% seen once. Sequences were obtained from glioma tissue, nonneoplastic brain tissue, or PBMCs (not recorded which). Receptors were obtained from a human donor with low-grade glioma or glioblastoma, undergoing nonglioma brain surgery, or in good health (not recorded which).

In its sample, this clonotype was seen many times. The chain joins TRBV19 to TRBJ1-1; D is unresolved. Germline values: CDR1 LNHDA, CDR2 SQIVND (reference sequence). This CDR3 is 13 amino acids long. Trimming cost V 6 bases and J 5 bases, with 13 bases left between them. This CDR3 is CASRYYSGTEAFF. CDR3 nucleotides: TGTGCCAGTAGATATTACAGCGGGACTGAAGCTTTCTTT.

This clonotype was observed a few times. V and J are TRBV6-1 and TRBJ1-2; unclear D gene. This CDR3 is built from 15 residues. The ends were cut back, 10 bases at V and 3 bases at J, with 21 bases in the middle. Germline assignment: CDR1 MNHNS and CDR2 SASEGT. The CDR3 here is CAISYAQRGDYGYTF. The CDR3, as DNA: TGTGCCATATCTTATGCACAGAGAGGCGACTATGGCTACACCTTC.

This chain joins TRBV7-8 and TRBJ1-3; D uncertain. CDR3 length: 17 residues. Trimming shortened V by 5 bases and J by 0 bases, and 17 bases separated the two germline ends. CDR1 and CDR2 (germline): SGHVS, FQNEAQ. CDR3 amino acids: CASSTKRTRPSGNTIYF. CDR3 nucleotide sequence: TGTGCCAGCAGCACAAAGAGAACTCGTCCCTCTGGAAACACCATATATTTT.

About this clonotype: Given a much more abundant clone one base away, this may be a read error. V is TRBV7-6 and J is TRBJ2-3; 7 bases are a match to TRBD1. CDR1 is SGHVS, CDR2 FNYEAQ, per germline. This CDR3 contains 15 residues. Trimming removed 6 bases from V and 1 base from J; junction bases left unmatched: 7. CDR3 sequence reads: CASRRTGHGTDTQYF. The DNA for the CDR3 is TGTGCCAGCAGAAGGACAGGACACGGCACAGATACGCAGTATTTT.

The rearrangement joins TRBV29-1 to TRBJ1-2; the match to TRBD1 covers 12 bases. The CDR3 is 15 residues long. Germline CDR1 and CDR2: SQVTM and ANQGSEA. With 4 bases clipped from V and 4 bases from J, the junction kept 7 bases outside the gene matches. The CDR3 DNA is TGCAGCGTTGTAAAAACGGGACAGGGGGCCTATGGCTACACCTTC. It encodes CSVVKTGQGAYGYTF.

In this sample, this clonotype turned up many times. The rearrangement uses TRBV27 and TRBJ2-7; the D gene is possibly TRBD1 (5 bases). The CDR3 runs 12 residues. Between the trimmed V and J ends, which lost 5 bases and 7 bases, there was a span of 12 bases. From germline, CDR1 is MNHEY and CDR2 SMNVEV (reference sequence). CDR3 coding DNA: TGTGCCAGCAGTCGTCAGGGTTTTGAGCAGTACTTC. It yields the protein CASSRQGFEQYF.

Worth noting for this clonotype: A much more abundant neighbour one base away suggests this may be a read error. The J gene is TRBJ2-1, the V gene TRBV6-2 or TRBV6-3, with D unresolved. This CDR3 region has 14 residues. CDR1 and CDR2 from the germline V gene are MNHEY and SVGEGT. The DNA for the CDR3 is TGTGCCAGCGGTCGAGAGCCCTCCTACAATGAGCAGCTCTTC. It is translated as CASGREPSYNEQLF.

Regarding this clonotype: A much bigger clone sits one base away, suggesting this may be a read error. The chain recombines TRBV5-1 with TRBJ2-1; 9 bases line up with TRBD2. J lost 2 bases, V lost 0 bases, and 0 bases had no gene match. Germline CDR1 reads SGHRS; CDR2 reads YFSETQ. The CDR3 sequence is 15 residues long. The CDR3 is CASSLERGAYNEQFF. The CDR3 region has the DNA TGCGCCAGCAGCTTGGAGCGGGGGGCCTACAATGAGCAGTTCTTC.

V is TRBV7-2 and J is TRBJ1-2; a possible D gene is TRBD1 (5 bases). The CDR3 runs to 16 residues. Germline values: CDR1 SGHTA, CDR2 FQGNSA. V gave up 5 bases and J gave up 8 bases, with 24 bases separating them. This CDR3 is CASSLFLRGPKEGYTF. The CDR3 coding sequence is TGTGCCAGCAGCCTCTTCCTAAGGGGACCCAAGGAAGGCTACACCTTC.

Ten or more counts support this clonotype. V and J are TRBV7-9 and TRBJ2-7; 8 bases are a match to TRBD2. V trimming: 1 base; J trimming: 3 bases; junction bases outside the gene matches: 5. In germline, CDR1 is SEHNR, CDR2 FQNEAQ (reference sequence). The CDR3 is made up of 15 amino acids. The CDR3 bases are TGTGCCAGCAGCTTAGTTGAGACTAGCGTCTACGAGCAGTACTTC. The encoded protein is CASSLVETSVYEQYF.

This clonotype showed up many times. The chain combines TRBV6-1 with TRBJ1-6; TRBD1 might be the D (5 bases). The CDR3 covers 14 residues. V lost 8 bases to trimming and J lost 9 bases, with 17 bases between them. From germline, CDR1 is MNHNS and CDR2 SASEGT. CDR3 in amino acids: CASDLDGGSSPLHF. The CDR3 DNA follows: TGTGCCAGCGACCTTGACGGGGGAAGTTCACCCCTCCACTTT.

The sample holds a few counts of this clonotype. This rearrangement joins TRBV7-9 to TRBJ1-1; D may be TRBD1 (5 bases). Trimming took 2 bases from V and 0 from J, leaving 16 bases between them. CDR3 length equals 17 residues. The germline gives CDR1 SEHNR, CDR2 FQNEAQ (reference sequence). DNA of the CDR3: TGTGCCAGCAGCTTATCGTGGGGGGAGCTCGTGAACACTGAAGCTTTCTTT. Its translation: CASSLSWGELVNTEAFF.

Concerning this clonotype itself: It may be a read error: a sequence one base away is much more abundant. Since the CDR3 does not end with the conserved phenylalanine or tryptophan, this likely comes from a read error. The chain is built from TRBV6-5 and TRBJ1-2; 8 nucleotides align to TRBD1. The CDR3 contains 15 residues. Per germline, CDR1 MNHEY and CDR2 SVGAGI. V lost 5 bases, J lost 6 bases, and 11 bases stayed unmatched. CDR3 in DNA: TGTGCCAGCAGTCGCAGGCAGGGGGCGAGGGATGGCTACACCCTC. Protein product: CASSRRQGARDGYTL.

This clonotype was seen a handful of times. The chain is built from TRBV7-2 and TRBJ1-1; maybe TRBD1 (5 bases). The CDR3 contains 13 residues. Germline V lookup: CDR1 SGHTA, CDR2 FQGNSA. V was clipped by 10 bases and J by 4 bases, with 16 bases between them. The DNA of the CDR3 is TGTGCCATCCCGGGGCCCGGAGGCACTGAAGCTTTCTTT. Its protein is CAIPGPGGTEAFF. The variable domain in full, with the rest retrieved from reference TRBV7-2 and TRBJ1-1, is GAGVSQSPSNKVTEKGKDVELRCDPISGHTALYWYRQSLGQGLEFLIYFQGNSAPDKSGLPSDRFSAERTGGSVSTLTIQRTQQEDSAVYLCAIPGPGGTEAFFGQGTRLTVV.

This clonotype was counted at least ten times. The rearrangement uses TRBV25-1 and TRBJ2-3; TRBD2 matches at 14 bases. Germline V lookup: CDR1 MGHDK, CDR2 SYGVNS. V gave up 6 bases and J gave up 3 bases; unmatched junction bases: 14. The CDR3 consists of 19 residues. As DNA, the CDR3 is TGTGCCAGCAGCCCGACAGAGGGGACTAGCGGGAGTTTAACAGATACGCAGTATTTT. This codes for CASSPTEGTSGSLTDTQYF.